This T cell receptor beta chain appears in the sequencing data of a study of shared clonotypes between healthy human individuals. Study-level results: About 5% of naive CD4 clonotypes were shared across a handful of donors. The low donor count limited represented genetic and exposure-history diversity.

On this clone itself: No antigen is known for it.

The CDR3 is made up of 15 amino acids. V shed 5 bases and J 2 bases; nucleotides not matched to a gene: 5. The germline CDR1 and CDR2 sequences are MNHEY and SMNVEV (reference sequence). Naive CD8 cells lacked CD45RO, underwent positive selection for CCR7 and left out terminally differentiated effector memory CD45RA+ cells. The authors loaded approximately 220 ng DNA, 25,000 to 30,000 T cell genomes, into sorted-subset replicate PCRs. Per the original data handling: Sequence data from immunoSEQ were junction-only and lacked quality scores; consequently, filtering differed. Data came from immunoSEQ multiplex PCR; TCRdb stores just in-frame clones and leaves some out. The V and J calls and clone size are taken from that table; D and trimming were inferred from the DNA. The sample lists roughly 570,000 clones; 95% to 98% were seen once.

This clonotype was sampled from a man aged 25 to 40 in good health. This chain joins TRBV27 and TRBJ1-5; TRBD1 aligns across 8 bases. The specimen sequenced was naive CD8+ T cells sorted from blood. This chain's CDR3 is CASSTDRAGNQPQHF. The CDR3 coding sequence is TGTGCCAGCAGTACGGACAGGGCGGGCAATCAGCCCCAGCATTTT.